The sequence of this T cell receptor beta chain was determined in a study of shared clonotypes between healthy human individuals. Comments on this clone: The same CDR3 also results from other DNA sequences found in this sample.

Assay execution took place at the deep level. The table came from immunoSEQ multiplex PCR; TCRdb's copy has only in-frame clones and leaves some out. Of under 2,500,000 clones listed, more than 90% are singletons. V lost 2 bases, J lost 1 base, and 3 bases lay in between. This CDR3 has 13 amino acids. Germline lookup yields CDR1 MNHNS and CDR2 SASEGT. The study drew its donors from healthy HIV-negative adults without recent acute infections or vaccinations. Those who donated, Caucasian adults without exception, all lived in Nashville, Tennessee. This chain connects TRBV6-1 to TRBJ1-5; D uncertain. The TCR sequence derives from a young man in good health. Sample: naive CD4+ T cells sorted from blood. This sample's subset: CD45RA+ positively selected. The DNA of the CDR3 is TGTGCCAGCAGTGAAAGGAGCAATCAGCCCCAGCATTTT. It encodes CASSERSNQPQHF.